These 4 T cell receptor beta chains came from one sample sequenced in a study of T cells after yellow fever vaccination. TCRdb analysed the 5' RACE reads with MiXCR anew, one entry per CDR3 protein. Of about 370,000 distinct CDR3 sequences listed, 11% are singletons. The source material was PBMCs, sampled on the day of the first yellow fever vaccination. Every receptor here comes from a man aged 18 to 29 who received the YFV17D yellow fever vaccine.

The V call is TRBV7-6, the J call TRBJ2-5; possible D gene TRBD1, 5 bases. V lost 2 bases and J lost 5, with 15 bases in between. The CDR3 extends over 15 amino acids. The V gene's germline CDR1 is SGHVS and CDR2 FNYEAQ. This CDR3 reads CASSLRPGPEETQYF. Written as DNA, the CDR3 is TGTGCCAGCAGCTTAAGACCAGGGCCGGAGGAGACCCAGTACTTC.

This clonotype appeared a few times. J is TRBJ1-2 and V is TRBV7-2, with D perhaps TRBD1 (5 bases). The germline CDR1 and CDR2 sequences are SGHTA and FQGNSA. Trimming took off 8 bases at V and 8 bases at J, with 18 bases between the two ends. CDR3 length equals 13 residues. The CDR3 sequence: CASDRGQGRGYTF. The CDR3 DNA follows: TGTGCCAGCGACCGAGGGCAGGGCCGAGGCTACACCTTC.

CDR3 DNA sequence: TGTGCCAGCTCACCCACCATAGGGGCAGGGGTTGGCACAGATACGCAGTATTTT. Translating gives CASSPTIGAGVGTDTQYF. The chain links TRBV18 to TRBJ2-3, with a weak D call TRBD1 (6 bases). CDR3 size: 18 residues. Trimming left V 3 bases short and J 1 base short, with 20 bases between. CDR1 and CDR2 (germline): KGHSH, LQKENI.

In this sample, this clonotype turned up a few times. The V call is TRBV20-1, the J call TRBJ1-5; TRBD1 agrees at 8 bases. The CDR3 spans 13 residues. The V segment lost 1 base and the J segment 6 bases; nucleotides outside the gene matches: 2. Germline V gene data show CDR1 as DFQATT and CDR2 as SNEGSKA (reference sequence). The CDR3 is CSARGTGLQPQHF. For the CDR3, the DNA is TGCAGTGCTAGAGGGACAGGGCTTCAGCCCCAGCATTTT.